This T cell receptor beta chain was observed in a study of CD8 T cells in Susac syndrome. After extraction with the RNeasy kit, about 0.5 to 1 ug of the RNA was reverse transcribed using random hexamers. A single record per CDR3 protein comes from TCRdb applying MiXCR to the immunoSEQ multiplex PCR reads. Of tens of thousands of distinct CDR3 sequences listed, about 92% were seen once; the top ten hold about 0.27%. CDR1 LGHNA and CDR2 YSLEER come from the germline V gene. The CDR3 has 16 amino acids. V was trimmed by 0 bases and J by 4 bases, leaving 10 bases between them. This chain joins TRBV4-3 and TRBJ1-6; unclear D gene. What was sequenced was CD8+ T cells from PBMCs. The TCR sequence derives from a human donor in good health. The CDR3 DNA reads TGCGCCAGCAGCCAAGATCGGAGTCTTTATAATTCACCCCTCCACTTT. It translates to CASSQDRSLYNSPLHF.